Shown below are 3 T cell receptor beta chains from a single sample sequenced in a study of blood T cell repertoires in COVID-19. Clones were sequenced by immunoSEQ multiplex PCR, and TCRdb holds only the in-frame ones, with some missing. Of hundreds of thousands of clones in the sample, 88% are singletons; the top ten hold 6% to 6.5%. Sequenced sample: peripheral blood. The receptors here all came from a woman in her 30s with COVID-19, enrolled during active disease.

The J gene is TRBJ1-6, the V gene TRBV9, with D possibly matching TRBD1 (6 bases). CDR1 is SGDLS, CDR2 YYNGEE, per germline. The CDR3 is 14 amino acids. Trimming took off 3 bases at V and 4 bases at J, with 8 bases between the two ends. The CDR3 loop is CASSADRYNSPLHF. CDR3 in DNA: TGTGCCAGCAGCGCAGACAGGTATAATTCACCCCTCCACTTT.

Many counts were recorded for this clone. This chain joins TRBV19 and TRBJ1-4, with 9 bases lining up with TRBD1. From germline, CDR1 is LNHDA and CDR2 SQIVND (reference sequence). The J segment lost 6 bases and the V segment lost 11 bases, leaving 16 bases of the junction unmatched. CDR3 length: 16 residues. The CDR3 spells CALRGGQGVPDEKLFF. CDR3 sequence (DNA): TGTGCCCTAAGGGGGGGACAGGGAGTCCCGGATGAAAAACTGTTTTTT. The full variable domain, in which reference TRBV19 and TRBJ1-4 provide the parts outside the CDR3, is DGGITQSPKYLFRKEGQNVTLSCEQNLNHDAMYWYRQDPGQGLRLIYYSQIVNDFQKGDIAEGYSVSREKKESFPLTVTSAQKNPTAFYLCALRGGQGVPDEKLFFGSGTQLSVL.

Ten or more counts support this clone. The J gene is TRBJ1-1, the V gene TRBV5-1, with 9 bases lining up with TRBD1. From germline, CDR1 is SGHRS and CDR2 YFSETQ. The CDR3 runs 15 residues. The V segment lost 4 bases and the J segment 0 bases; nucleotides outside the gene matches: 4. This chain's CDR3 is CASSTRDRVNTEAFF. In nucleotides, the CDR3 is TGCGCCAGCAGCACCCGGGACAGGGTGAACACTGAAGCTTTCTTT.